The 16 T cell receptor beta chains given below trace back to one sample, sequenced in a study of cytomegalovirus exposure and HLA in healthy donors. It was with 60 Vbeta and 13 Jbeta primers that the PCR ran. This table comes from immunoSEQ multiplex PCR, and its TCRdb copy is limited to in-frame clones, with some not included. This sample has about 180,000 clones, with about three quarters found just once. The sequenced material came from PBMCs. These receptors came from a man aged 18 to 29 in good health and CMV-seronegative.

The chain employs TRBV5-4 and TRBJ2-1; 7 nucleotides match TRBD2. In germline, CDR1 is SGHNT, CDR2 YYREEE (reference sequence). The CDR3 has 16 amino acids. The ends lost 0 bases at V and 7 bases at J; junction bases unmatched: 10. In nucleotides, the CDR3 is TGTGCCAGCAGCTTGGGAGTCGGCCGAGCGGGGAATGAGCAGTTCTTC. Encoded protein: CASSLGVGRAGNEQFF.

The chain joins TRBV4-1 to TRBJ2-7; 8 bases agree with TRBD2. V shed 1 base, J shed 4 bases, and the junction held 12 bases outside the gene matches. CDR3 length equals 17 residues. CDR1 and CDR2 from the germline V gene are MGHRA and YSYEKL. For the CDR3, the DNA is TGCGCCAGCAGCCAAGGTTCAAGGCGGGAGGTGGAGTACGAGCAGTACTTC. Translation: CASSQGSRREVEYEQYF.

This clone appeared a few times. V gene TRBV15 combines with J gene TRBJ2-3; maybe TRBD2 (6 bases). V dropped 5 bases and J dropped 2 bases, with 17 bases sitting between them. The germline gives CDR1 LNHNV, CDR2 YYDKDF (reference sequence). This CDR3 has 16 residues. The chain's CDR3 is CATSLTRGFLTDTQYF. The CDR3 region has the DNA TGTGCCACCAGCTTAACCCGGGGGTTCCTCACAGATACGCAGTATTTT.

The genes are TRBV6-5 and TRBJ1-2; 7 positions agree with TRBD1. CDR1 is MNHEY and CDR2 is SVGAGI in the germline V gene. The CDR3 has 14 residues. V gave up 0 bases and J gave up 8 bases; unmatched junction bases: 6. CDR3 nucleotides: TGTGCCAGCAGTTACTCGACAGGGTCAGGCGGCTACACCTTC. This encodes CASSYSTGSGGYTF.

V is TRBV30 and J is TRBJ1-4; TRBD1 matches 8 bases. The CDR3 contains 12 residues. Germline V gene lookup returns CDR1 GTSNPN and CDR2 SVGIG (reference sequence). The V and J ends lost 7 bases and 7 bases, in that order; junction bases with no gene match: 5. CDR3 region: CAFQGAGEKLFF. The CDR3 DNA follows: TGTGCCTTTCAGGGGGCGGGTGAAAAACTGTTTTTT.

The chain has TRBV6-1 and TRBJ2-7, with 7 nucleotides matching TRBD2. The V and J ends lost 6 bases and 3 bases, in that order; junction bases with no gene match: 8. The CDR3 is 14 residues long. The germline CDR1 and CDR2 sequences are MNHNS and SASEGT. In DNA form, the CDR3 reads TGTGCCAGCAGGGTACGGGAGGAGTTCTACGAGCAGTACTTC. This encodes CASRVREEFYEQYF.

The CDR3 sequence: CASSLPGGNPYGYTF. CDR3 bases: TGTGCCAGCAGTTTGCCGGGGGGGAACCCTTATGGCTACACCTTC. This chain connects TRBV28 to TRBJ1-2; a possible D gene is TRBD1 (5 bases). Germline assignment: CDR1 MDHEN and CDR2 SYDVKM. Trimming took off 3 bases at V and 5 bases at J, with 16 bases between the two ends. The length of the CDR3 is 15 residues.

This clone was seen just once. The rearrangement links TRBV7-8 to TRBJ2-7; 7 nucleotides line up with TRBD2. This CDR3 is 16 amino acids long. Trimming at V came to 1 base and at J to 2 bases, leaving 8 bases not matched to a gene. The germline CDR1 and CDR2 sequences are SGHVS and FQNEAQ. For the CDR3, the DNA is TGTGCCAGCAGCTTAGGACGTAGGCGGGGGACCTACGAGCAGTACTTC. Encoded protein: CASSLGRRRGTYEQYF.

The chain recombines TRBV11-2 with TRBJ2-7, with 8 nucleotides matching TRBD2. After removal of 1 base from V and 5 bases from J, the junction contained 4 bases not matched to a gene. Germline lookup yields CDR1 SGHAT and CDR2 FQNNGV. This CDR3 comprises 14 residues. The CDR3 loop reads CASSLAGGQDEQYF. In DNA, the CDR3 is TGTGCCAGCAGCTTAGCGGGGGGGCAGGACGAGCAGTACTTC.

V usage is TRBV5-1 and J usage is TRBJ2-7; 9 bases are a match to TRBD1. The CDR3 is 15 residues long. V shed 1 base and J 6 bases; nucleotides not matched to a gene: 8. Germline CDR1 SGHRS, CDR2 YFSETQ. The CDR3 bases are TGCGCCAGCAGCTTGTCAGTCTTGGACAGGGGCGAGCAGTACTTC. Residues: CASSLSVLDRGEQYF.

The chain has TRBV15 and TRBJ1-5; 8 nucleotides agree with TRBD1. The CDR3 length is 13 residues. V lost 7 bases to trimming and J lost 6 bases; unmatched junction nucleotides: 5. Germline CDR1 reads LNHNV; CDR2 reads YYDKDF (reference sequence). CDR3 loop: CATTPGQAQPQHF. The CDR3, as DNA: TGTGCCACCACCCCGGGACAGGCTCAGCCCCAGCATTTT.

The count of this clone is one. The chain links TRBV6-5 to TRBJ2-1; D is uncertain. The V end was cut by 4 bases, the J end by 5 bases, with 15 bases between. The V gene's germline CDR1 is MNHEY and CDR2 SVGAGI. The CDR3 spans 15 residues. The DNA for the CDR3 is TGTGCCAGCAGTTCTACAGTTTCGAATGACAATGAGCAGTTCTTC. Its translation: CASSSTVSNDNEQFF.

This clone showed up just a few times. This sequence joins TRBV15 and TRBJ2-2; D perhaps matches TRBD2 (6 bases). The CDR3 runs 17 residues. Germline values: CDR1 LNHNV, CDR2 YYDKDF (reference sequence). Trimming took 0 bases from V and 5 from J, leaving 16 bases between them. In DNA form, the CDR3 reads TGTGCCACCAGCAGAGATTTTGTAGCGGTAGGGACCGGGGAGCTGTTTTTT. Its translation is CATSRDFVAVGTGELFF.

The CDR3 reads CASSLPAGGGNEQFF. The CDR3 DNA sequence: TGCGCCAGCAGCCTACCGGCGGGAGGGGGCAATGAGCAGTTCTTC. The rearrangement uses TRBV4-3 and TRBJ2-1; TRBD2 agrees at 9 bases. V shed 4 bases and J 6 bases; nucleotides not matched to a gene: 7. The CDR3 consists of 15 residues. Looked up from germline, CDR1 is LGHNA and CDR2 is YSLEER.

The gene calls are TRBV18 and TRBJ2-2; tentative D call: TRBD2 (6 bases). Germline CDR1 reads KGHSH; CDR2 reads LQKENI. This CDR3 is 14 amino acids long. V lost 4 bases and J lost 7, with 13 bases in between. The CDR3 is CASSRGDGGGELFF. CDR3 DNA: TGTGCCAGCTCACGCGGGGACGGGGGCGGGGAGCTGTTTTTT.

The chain has TRBV27 and TRBJ1-1; weak D call: TRBD1 (5 bases). The CDR3 runs to 13 residues. Germline V gives CDR1 MNHEY, CDR2 SMNVEV (reference sequence). V dropped 6 bases and J dropped 6 bases, with 14 bases sitting between them. CDR3 in amino acids: CASRGEGNPEAFF. The CDR3 nucleotides are TGTGCCAGCAGAGGGGAGGGGAATCCTGAAGCTTTCTTT.